The rows below give T cell receptor beta chains drawn from one sample of a study of cytomegalovirus exposure and HLA in healthy donors. Only in-frame clones appear in the TCRdb table, and some are missing; sequencing was by immunoSEQ multiplex PCR. The sample has under 130,000 clones; about 80% are singletons. Material: PBMCs. These receptors were collected from a man aged 50-59 years in good health and CMV-seropositive. CDR3s include the opening cysteine and the closing phenylalanine or tryptophan. The order of the fields is D gene, clone size, V gene, J gene, CDR3 protein, CDR3 DNA. A D gene is named only where the DNA matches it firmly. Clone size is given for some rows only: seen once, a few or many times, or a class if the clone is expanded.

TRBD1	.	TRBV6-5	TRBJ1-4	CASSLDRASEKLFF	TGTGCCAGCAGCTTGGACAGGGCCAGTGAAAAACTGTTTTTT
TRBD2	.	TRBV10-3	TRBJ2-5	CAIIDGTSRETQYF	TGTGCCATCATCGATGGGACTAGCAGAGAGACCCAGTACTTC
TRBD1	.	TRBV5-6	TRBJ2-7	CASSFWGTGYIEQYF	TGTGCCAGCAGCTTCTGGGGGACAGGGTATATCGAGCAGTACTTC
TRBD1	.	TRBV5-1	TRBJ2-7	CASSPRDSAYEQYF	TGCGCCAGCAGCCCACGGGACAGCGCCTACGAGCAGTACTTC
.	.	TRBV20-1	TRBJ1-2	CSASQGAGYTF	TGCAGTGCATCACAGGGAGCTGGCTACACCTTC
TRBD2	.	TRBV5-1	TRBJ2-3	CASSLGTSGSPDTQYF	TGCGCCAGCAGCCTAGGGACTAGCGGGAGCCCAGATACGCAGTATTTT
.	few	TRBV2	TRBJ2-7	CASRLGGPSYEQYF	TGTGCCAGTAGACTAGGAGGGCCCTCCTACGAGCAGTACTTC
TRBD1	.	TRBV5-1	TRBJ2-7	CASSFSAGGTYEQYF	TGCGCCAGCAGCTTTTCGGCAGGGGGAACCTACGAGCAGTACTTC
TRBD1	.	TRBV19	TRBJ1-1	CASSPRTGGLLNTEAFF	TGTGCCAGTAGTCCTAGGACAGGGGGCCTCTTGAACACTGAAGCTTTCTTT
.	.	TRBV7-9	TRBJ2-3	CASSLTSSTDTQYF	TGTGCCAGCAGCTTAACGAGCAGCACAGATACGCAGTATTTT